These 18 T cell receptor beta chains came from one sample sequenced in a study of Ad26.COV2.S vaccination and SARS-CoV-2 variants. Treatment specified: 19 received Ad26.COV2.S at low or high dose, single or two shots; roughly five received placebo; per-sample allocation not given. After the first vaccine or placebo injection, samples were drawn on day 63. Clones were read by immunoSEQ multiplex PCR, and TCRdb kept only the in-frame ones, dropping some. The sample yields some 500,000 clones, about 88% seen once. The sample was peripheral blood, taken in a trial of Ad26.COV2.S vaccine versus placebo. The receptors were sampled from a person aged 18-65 years who received the Ad26.COV2.S COVID-19 vaccine or a placebo.

This chain links TRBV29-1 with TRBJ1-2; 7 bases agree with TRBD1. The germline V gene has CDR1 SQVTM and CDR2 ANQGSEA. The CDR3 covers 15 residues. Trimming removed 1 base from V and 4 bases from J; junction bases left unmatched: 9. The CDR3 sequence is CSVEGNRGGFYGYTF. The CDR3 DNA sequence: TGCAGCGTTGAAGGCAACAGGGGAGGATTCTATGGCTACACCTTC.

J is TRBJ1-6 and V is TRBV7-2; D is perhaps TRBD1 (5 bases). There are 13 residues in the CDR3. Trimming cost V 7 bases and J 7 bases, with 11 bases left between them. Looked up from germline, CDR1 is SGHTA and CDR2 is FQGNSA. The CDR3 nucleotides read TGTGCCAGCACCCGGGACCCGAATTCACCCCTCCACTTT. As protein: CASTRDPNSPLHF. Combining the CDR3 with reference TRBV7-2 and TRBJ1-6 gives the whole variable domain GAGVSQSPSNKVTEKGKDVELRCDPISGHTALYWYRQSLGQGLEFLIYFQGNSAPDKSGLPSDRFSAERTGGSVSTLTIQRTQQEDSAVYLCASTRDPNSPLHFGNGTRLTVT.

This sequence joins TRBV5-1 and TRBJ1-1; no reliable D call. In germline, CDR1 is SGHRS, CDR2 YFSETQ. The CDR3 runs 14 residues. V was cut by 1 base and J by 0 bases, with 7 bases left in between. The CDR3 nucleotides read TGCGCCAGCAGCTTGTTCAATCTGAACACTGAAGCTTTCTTT. The encoded protein is CASSLFNLNTEAFF.

The chain recombines TRBV28 with TRBJ2-1; D might be TRBD1 or TRBD2, each matching 5 bases. The V end was cut by 6 bases, the J end by 4 bases, with 16 bases between. The CDR3 totals 15 residues. Germline CDR1 is MDHEN and CDR2 is SYDVKM. DNA of the CDR3: TGTGCCAGCAGGGAAGGGACGGCGCTTTACAATGAGCAGTTCTTC. Protein product: CASREGTALYNEQFF.

The rearrangement links TRBV6-2 or TRBV6-3 to TRBJ2-2; D not resolved. The CDR3 contains 13 residues. The germline gives CDR1 MNHEY, CDR2 SVGEGT. V lost 5 bases and J 7 bases, leaving 11 bases between the germline ends. CDR3 sequence reads: CASSTFNLGELFF. In DNA form, the CDR3 reads TGTGCCAGCAGTACCTTTAACCTCGGGGAGCTGTTTTTT.

A few counts support this clone. This chain uses TRBV30 with TRBJ1-6, with D unresolved. The ends were cut back, 0 bases at V and 4 bases at J, with 4 bases in the middle. Germline loops: CDR1 GTSNPN, CDR2 SVGIG (reference sequence). This CDR3 contains 13 residues. CDR3 sequence: CAWSVRYNSPLHF. CDR3 in DNA: TGTGCCTGGAGTGTACGTTATAATTCACCCCTCCACTTT.

The V gene is TRBV28, the J gene TRBJ1-5; TRBD1 agrees at 7 bases. The CDR3 runs 17 residues. J was trimmed by 6 bases and V by 1 base; bases with no gene match: 12. Germline V gives CDR1 MDHEN, CDR2 SYDVKM. The CDR3 region is CASSLFRGMGQSQPQHF. The CDR3 DNA reads TGTGCCAGCAGTTTATTCAGGGGGATGGGACAAAGTCAGCCCCAGCATTTT.

The rearrangement joins TRBV7-2 to TRBJ1-2; no firm D call. CDR1 and CDR2 from the germline V gene are SGHTA and FQGNSA. The CDR3 consists of 14 residues. Trimming left V 5 bases short and J 4 bases short, with 14 bases between. The CDR3 nucleotides are TGTGCCAGCAGCCCCCGCGTGGCCGGCTATGGCTACACCTTC. Translated: CASSPRVAGYGYTF.

This clone was counted once. The CDR3 DNA reads TGTGCCAGCAGCCAACTACCCCCCGGAGAGACCCAGTACTTC. It translates to CASSQLPPGETQYF. V is TRBV4-2 and J is TRBJ2-5; D gene ambiguous. Germline CDR1 and CDR2: LGHNA and YNFKEQ. The CDR3 contains 14 residues. V was clipped by 2 bases and J by 4 bases, with 11 bases between them.

The chain joins TRBV15 to TRBJ2-2; weak D call: TRBD2 (6 bases). Germline lookup yields CDR1 LNHNV and CDR2 YYDKDF (reference sequence). The CDR3 is made up of 16 amino acids. Trimming left V 0 bases short and J 5 bases short, with 13 bases between. The CDR3 loop is CATSRDLSEGTGELFF. The CDR3 DNA sequence: TGTGCCACCAGCAGAGATCTGTCGGAGGGTACCGGGGAGCTGTTTTTT.

The chain links TRBV5-4 to TRBJ2-7, with a possible D match to TRBD2 (5 bases). The CDR3 covers 12 residues. V was cut by 4 bases and J by 3 bases, with 8 bases left in between. Per the germline V gene, CDR1 is SGHNT and CDR2 is YYREEE (reference sequence). The CDR3 region has the DNA TGTGCCAGCAGCGGAGGTGGCTACGAGCAGTACTTC. Translating it yields CASSGGGYEQYF.

The chain has TRBV19 and TRBJ1-6; the match to TRBD1 covers 8 bases. There are 13 residues in the CDR3. The V segment lost 8 bases and the J segment 10 bases; nucleotides outside the gene matches: 7. Germline V gene lookup returns CDR1 LNHDA and CDR2 SQIVND (reference sequence). The CDR3 loop reads CASPGQGGSPLHF. The CDR3 DNA reads TGTGCCAGTCCCGGACAGGGCGGATCACCCCTCCACTTT.

This chain links TRBV5-1 with TRBJ2-5; the match to TRBD2 covers 15 bases. The CDR3 consists of 15 residues. After removal of 4 bases from V and 4 bases from J, the junction contained 2 bases not matched to a gene. Germline loops: CDR1 SGHRS, CDR2 YFSETQ. In DNA form, the CDR3 reads TGCGCCAGCAGCCAGGGACTAGCGGGAGGAGAGACCCAGTACTTC. As protein: CASSQGLAGGETQYF.

The V gene is TRBV10-3, the J gene TRBJ2-2; TRBD1 matches at 9 bases. The length of the CDR3 is 16 residues. The germline CDR1 and CDR2 sequences are ENHRY and SYGVKD. J was trimmed by 1 base and V by 5 bases; bases with no gene match: 5. The DNA of the CDR3 is TGTGCCATCAGTACAGACAGGGGGATGAACACCGGGGAGCTGTTTTTT. This codes for CAISTDRGMNTGELFF.

The chain uses TRBV5-6 and TRBJ1-4; D unclear. Trimming cost V 0 bases and J 0 bases, with 12 bases left between them. The germline gives CDR1 SGHDT, CDR2 YYEEEE. CDR3 length equals 17 residues. The CDR3 region is CASSLAAEGATNEKLFF. Here the CDR3 DNA reads TGTGCCAGCAGCTTGGCCGCGGAGGGAGCAACTAATGAAAAACTGTTTTTT.

V gene TRBV18 combines with J gene TRBJ1-6; 8 bases are shared with TRBD1. The CDR3 runs 16 residues. Unmatched junction bases numbered 9, after V lost 3 bases and J lost 8 bases. The germline V gene encodes CDR1 KGHSH and CDR2 LQKENI. Here the CDR3 reads CASSPLRAGGDSPLHF. CDR3 bases: TGTGCCAGCTCACCTCTCCGGGCAGGGGGCGATTCACCCCTCCACTTT.

J is TRBJ2-3 and V is TRBV2; 7 nucleotides align to TRBD1. The CDR3 sequence is 14 residues long. With 6 bases clipped from V and 6 bases from J, the junction kept 9 bases outside the gene matches. CDR1 is SNHLY and CDR2 is FYNNEI in the germline V gene. This chain's CDR3 is CASRPRQGVDTQYF. CDR3 bases: TGTGCCAGCAGGCCCAGACAGGGTGTGGATACGCAGTATTTT.

The J gene is TRBJ2-5, the V gene TRBV28, with TRBD1 matching 7 bases. From germline, CDR1 is MDHEN and CDR2 SYDVKM. Trimming cost V 2 bases and J 4 bases; bases outside gene matches: 1. This CDR3 has 13 amino acids. The CDR3 DNA reads TGTGCCAGCAGTTTAGCAGGGGGAGAGACCCAGTACTTC. Translating it yields CASSLAGGETQYF.